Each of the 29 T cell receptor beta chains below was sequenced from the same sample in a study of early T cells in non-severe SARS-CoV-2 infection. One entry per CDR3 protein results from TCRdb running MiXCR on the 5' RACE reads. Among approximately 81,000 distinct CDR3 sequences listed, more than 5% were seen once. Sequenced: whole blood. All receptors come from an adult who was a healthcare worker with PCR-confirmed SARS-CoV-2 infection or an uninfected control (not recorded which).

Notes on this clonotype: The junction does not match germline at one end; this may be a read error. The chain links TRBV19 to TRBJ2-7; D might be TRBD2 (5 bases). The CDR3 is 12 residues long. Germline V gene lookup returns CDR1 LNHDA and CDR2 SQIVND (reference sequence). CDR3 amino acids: CASIPASGLRGF. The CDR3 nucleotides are TGTGCCAGTATTCCCGCCTCGGGGTTAAGAGGATTC.

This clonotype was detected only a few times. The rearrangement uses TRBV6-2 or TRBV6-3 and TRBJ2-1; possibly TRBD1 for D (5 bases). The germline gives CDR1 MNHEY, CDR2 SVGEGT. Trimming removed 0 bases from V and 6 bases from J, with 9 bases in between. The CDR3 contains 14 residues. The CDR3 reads CASSYSRGRNEQFF. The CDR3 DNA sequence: TGTGCCAGCAGTTACTCTAGGGGTCGCAATGAGCAGTTCTTC.

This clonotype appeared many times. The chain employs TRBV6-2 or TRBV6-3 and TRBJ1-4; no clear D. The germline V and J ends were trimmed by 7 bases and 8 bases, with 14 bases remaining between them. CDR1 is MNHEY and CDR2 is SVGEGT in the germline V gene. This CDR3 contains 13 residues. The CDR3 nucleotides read TGTGCCAGCAAGGATCAACCCTACGAAAAACTGTTTTTT. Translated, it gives CASKDQPYEKLFF.

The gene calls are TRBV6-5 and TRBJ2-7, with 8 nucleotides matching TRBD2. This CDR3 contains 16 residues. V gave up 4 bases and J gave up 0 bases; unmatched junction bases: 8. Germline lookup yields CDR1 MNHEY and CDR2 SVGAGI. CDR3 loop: CASSSTRGGASYEQYF. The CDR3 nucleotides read TGTGCCAGCAGTTCCACCCGGGGGGGCGCCTCCTACGAGCAGTACTTC.

For the CDR3, the DNA is TGTGCCAGCAGCCAAGTTCAGGAGAACACCGGGGAGCTGTTTTTT. This sequence encodes CASSQVQENTGELFF. The V gene is TRBV4-2, the J gene TRBJ2-2; D unresolved. Trimming shortened V by 1 base and J by 1 base, and 7 bases separated the two germline ends. The germline gives CDR1 LGHNA, CDR2 YNFKEQ. The CDR3 spans 15 residues.

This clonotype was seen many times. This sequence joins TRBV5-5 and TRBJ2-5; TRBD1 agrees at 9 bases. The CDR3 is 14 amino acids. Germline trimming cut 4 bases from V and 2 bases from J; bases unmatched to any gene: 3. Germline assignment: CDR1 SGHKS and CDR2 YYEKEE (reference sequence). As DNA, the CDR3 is TGTGCCAGCAGCCGCGGGACAGGGCAAGAGACCCAGTACTTC. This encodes CASSRGTGQETQYF.

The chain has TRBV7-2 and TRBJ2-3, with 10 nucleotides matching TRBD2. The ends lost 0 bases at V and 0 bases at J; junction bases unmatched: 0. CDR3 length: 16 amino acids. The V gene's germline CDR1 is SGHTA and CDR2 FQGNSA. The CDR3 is CASSLATSGSTDTQYF. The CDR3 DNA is TGTGCCAGCAGCTTAGCGACTAGCGGGAGCACAGATACGCAGTATTTT.

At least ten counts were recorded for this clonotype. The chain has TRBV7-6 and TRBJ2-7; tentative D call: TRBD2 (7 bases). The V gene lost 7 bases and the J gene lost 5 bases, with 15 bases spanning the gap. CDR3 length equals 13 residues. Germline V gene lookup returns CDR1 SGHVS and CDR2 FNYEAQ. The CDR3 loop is CASTPRGGHEQYF. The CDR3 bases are TGTGCCAGCACCCCAAGGGGGGGACACGAGCAGTACTTC.

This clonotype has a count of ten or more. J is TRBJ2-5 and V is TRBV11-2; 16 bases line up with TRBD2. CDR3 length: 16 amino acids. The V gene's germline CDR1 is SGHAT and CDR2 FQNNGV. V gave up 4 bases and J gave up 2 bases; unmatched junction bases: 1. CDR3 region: CASSSGLAGGQETQYF. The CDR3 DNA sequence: TGTGCCAGCAGCTCGGGACTAGCGGGAGGGCAAGAGACCCAGTACTTC.

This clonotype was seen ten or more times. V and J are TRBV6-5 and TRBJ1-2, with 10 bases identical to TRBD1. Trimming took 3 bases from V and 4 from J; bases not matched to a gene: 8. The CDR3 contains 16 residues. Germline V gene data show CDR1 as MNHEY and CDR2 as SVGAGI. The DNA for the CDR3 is TGTGCCAGCAGTTATGTCCGGACAGGGGGGAGCTATGGCTACACCTTC. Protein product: CASSYVRTGGSYGYTF.

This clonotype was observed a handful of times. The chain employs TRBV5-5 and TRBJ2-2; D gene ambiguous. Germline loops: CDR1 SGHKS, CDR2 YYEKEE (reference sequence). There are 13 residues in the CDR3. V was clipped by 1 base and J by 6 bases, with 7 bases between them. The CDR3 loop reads CASSLHRPGELFF. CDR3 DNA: TGTGCCAGCAGCTTGCACCGCCCCGGGGAGCTGTTTTTT. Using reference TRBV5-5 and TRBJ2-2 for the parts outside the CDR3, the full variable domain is DAGVTQSPTHLIKTRGQQVTLRCSPISGHKSVSWYQQVLGQGPQFIFQYYEKEERGRGNFPDRFSARQFPNYSSELNVNALLLGDSALYLCASSLHRPGELFFGEGSRLTVL.

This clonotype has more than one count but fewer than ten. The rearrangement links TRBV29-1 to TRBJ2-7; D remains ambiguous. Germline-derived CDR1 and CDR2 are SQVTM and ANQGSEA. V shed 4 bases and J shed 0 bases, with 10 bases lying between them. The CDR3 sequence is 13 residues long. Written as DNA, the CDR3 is TGCAGCGTTGCGGTGCCTCACTCCTACGAGCAGTACTTC. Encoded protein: CSVAVPHSYEQYF.

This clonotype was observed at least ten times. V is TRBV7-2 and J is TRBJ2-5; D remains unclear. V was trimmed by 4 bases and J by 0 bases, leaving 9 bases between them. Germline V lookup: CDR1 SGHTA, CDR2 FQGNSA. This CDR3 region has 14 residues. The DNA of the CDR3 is TGTGCCAGCAGCTATAGGCGGTACCAAGAGACCCAGTACTTC. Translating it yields CASSYRRYQETQYF. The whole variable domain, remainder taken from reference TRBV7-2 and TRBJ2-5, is GAGVSQSPSNKVTEKGKDVELRCDPISGHTALYWYRQSLGQGLEFLIYFQGNSAPDKSGLPSDRFSAERTGGSVSTLTIQRTQQEDSAVYLCASSYRRYQETQYFGPGTRLLVL.

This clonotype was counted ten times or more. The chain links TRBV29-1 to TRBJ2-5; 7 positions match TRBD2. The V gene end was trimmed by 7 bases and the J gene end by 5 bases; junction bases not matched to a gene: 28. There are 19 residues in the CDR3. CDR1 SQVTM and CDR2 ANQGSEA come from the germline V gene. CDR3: CSAGHGLAVNWDPGETQYF. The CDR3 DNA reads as TGCAGCGCTGGACACGGCCTAGCGGTTAATTGGGACCCCGGGGAGACCCAGTACTTC.

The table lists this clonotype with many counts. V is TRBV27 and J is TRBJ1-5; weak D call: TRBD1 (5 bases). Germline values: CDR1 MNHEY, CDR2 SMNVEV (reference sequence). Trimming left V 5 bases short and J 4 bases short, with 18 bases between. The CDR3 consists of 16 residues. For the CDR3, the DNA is TGTGCCAGCAGTCCACGCCCGGGGCAGGCGAATCAGCCCCAGCATTTT. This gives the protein CASSPRPGQANQPQHF.

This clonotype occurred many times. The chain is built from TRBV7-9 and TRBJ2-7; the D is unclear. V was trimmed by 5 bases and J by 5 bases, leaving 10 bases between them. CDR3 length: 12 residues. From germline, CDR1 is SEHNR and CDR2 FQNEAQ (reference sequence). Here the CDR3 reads CASSLNTNEQYF. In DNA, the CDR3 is TGTGCCAGCAGCCTCAACACGAACGAGCAGTACTTC.

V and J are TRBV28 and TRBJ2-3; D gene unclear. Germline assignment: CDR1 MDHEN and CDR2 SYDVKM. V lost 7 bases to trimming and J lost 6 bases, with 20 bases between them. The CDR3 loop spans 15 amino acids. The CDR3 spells CASKVEDYQSDTQYF. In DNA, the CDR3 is TGTGCCAGCAAAGTTGAGGATTACCAGTCTGATACGCAGTATTTT.

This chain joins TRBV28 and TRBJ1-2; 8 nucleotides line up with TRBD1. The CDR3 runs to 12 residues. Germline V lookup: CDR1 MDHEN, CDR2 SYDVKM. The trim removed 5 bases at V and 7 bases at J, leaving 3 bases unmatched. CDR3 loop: CASSIGQGGYTF. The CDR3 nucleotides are TGTGCCAGCAGTATCGGACAGGGTGGCTACACCTTC.

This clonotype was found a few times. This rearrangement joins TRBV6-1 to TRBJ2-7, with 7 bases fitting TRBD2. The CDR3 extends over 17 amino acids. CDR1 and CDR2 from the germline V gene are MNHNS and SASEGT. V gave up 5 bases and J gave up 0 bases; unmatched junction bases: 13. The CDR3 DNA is TGTGCCAGCAGTCTCCATCCAGCTGGCGGGGGCTCCTACGAGCAGTACTTC. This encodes CASSLHPAGGGSYEQYF.

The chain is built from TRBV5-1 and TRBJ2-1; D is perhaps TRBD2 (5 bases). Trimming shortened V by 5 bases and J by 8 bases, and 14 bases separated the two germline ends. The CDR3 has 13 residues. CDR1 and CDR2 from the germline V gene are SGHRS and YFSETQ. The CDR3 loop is CASSFGPRDEQFF. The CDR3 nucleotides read TGCGCCAGCAGTTTCGGGCCGCGGGATGAGCAGTTCTTC.

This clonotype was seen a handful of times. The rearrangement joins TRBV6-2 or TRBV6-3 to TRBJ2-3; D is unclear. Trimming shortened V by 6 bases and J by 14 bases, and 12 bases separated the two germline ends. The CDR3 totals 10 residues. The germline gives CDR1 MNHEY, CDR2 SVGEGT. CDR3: CASRNGAWYF. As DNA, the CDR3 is TGTGCCAGCAGAAACGGAGCGTGGTATTTT.

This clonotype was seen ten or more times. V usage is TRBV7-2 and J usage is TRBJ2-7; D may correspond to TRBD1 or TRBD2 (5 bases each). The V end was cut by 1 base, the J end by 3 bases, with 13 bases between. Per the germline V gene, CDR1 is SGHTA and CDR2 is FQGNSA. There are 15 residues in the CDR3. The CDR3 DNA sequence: TGTGCCAGCAGCTTAGGGGGCGGGTCTTTCTACGAGCAGTACTTC. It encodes CASSLGGGSFYEQYF.

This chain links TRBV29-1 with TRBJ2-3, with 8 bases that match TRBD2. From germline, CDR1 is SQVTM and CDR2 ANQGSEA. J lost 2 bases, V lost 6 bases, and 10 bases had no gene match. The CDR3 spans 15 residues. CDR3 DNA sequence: TGCAGCGTAGACGGTGGCGGGAGGAACACAGATACGCAGTATTTT. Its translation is CSVDGGGRNTDTQYF.

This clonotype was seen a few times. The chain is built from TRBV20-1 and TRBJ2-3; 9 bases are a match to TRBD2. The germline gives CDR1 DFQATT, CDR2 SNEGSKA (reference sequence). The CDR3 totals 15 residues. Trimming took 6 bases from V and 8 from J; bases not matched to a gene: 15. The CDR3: CSASQIAGAGGTQYF. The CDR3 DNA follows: TGCAGTGCCAGTCAGATAGCGGGAGCGGGGGGTACGCAGTATTTT.

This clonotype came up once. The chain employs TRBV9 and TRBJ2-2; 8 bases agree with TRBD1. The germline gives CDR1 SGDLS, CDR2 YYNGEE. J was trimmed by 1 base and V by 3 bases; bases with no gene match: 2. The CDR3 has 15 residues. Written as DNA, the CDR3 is TGTGCCAGCAGCGGAGGGACAGGGAACACCGGGGAGCTGTTTTTT. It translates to CASSGGTGNTGELFF. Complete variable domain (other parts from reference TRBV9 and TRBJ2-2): DSGVTQTPKHLITATGQRVTLRCSPRSGDLSVYWYQQSLDQGLQFLIQYYNGEERAKGNILERFSAQQFPDLHSELNLSSLELGDSALYFCASSGGTGNTGELFFGEGSRLTVL.

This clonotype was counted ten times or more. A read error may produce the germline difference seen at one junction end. In DNA form, the CDR3 reads TGTGCCAGCAGCTTGGACAGGGCAACCCTATTC. Translation gives CASSLDRATLF. The V call is TRBV5-5, the J call TRBJ1-2; TRBD1 might be the D (6 bases). There are 11 residues in the CDR3. From germline, CDR1 is SGHKS and CDR2 YYEKEE (reference sequence).

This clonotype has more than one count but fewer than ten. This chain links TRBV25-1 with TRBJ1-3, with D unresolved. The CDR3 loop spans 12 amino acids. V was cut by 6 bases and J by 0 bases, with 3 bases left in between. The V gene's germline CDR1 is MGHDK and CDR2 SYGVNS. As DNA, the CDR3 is TGTGCCAGCAGCCCCTCTGGAAACACCATATATTTT. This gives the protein CASSPSGNTIYF.

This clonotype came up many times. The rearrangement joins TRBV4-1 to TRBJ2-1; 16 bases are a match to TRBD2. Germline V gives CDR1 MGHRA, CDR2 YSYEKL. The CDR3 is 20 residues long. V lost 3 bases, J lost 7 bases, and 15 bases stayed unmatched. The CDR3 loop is CASSHPSGTSGRAVRNEQFF. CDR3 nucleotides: TGCGCCAGCAGCCATCCTTCCGGGACTAGCGGGAGGGCGGTAAGGAATGAGCAGTTCTTC.

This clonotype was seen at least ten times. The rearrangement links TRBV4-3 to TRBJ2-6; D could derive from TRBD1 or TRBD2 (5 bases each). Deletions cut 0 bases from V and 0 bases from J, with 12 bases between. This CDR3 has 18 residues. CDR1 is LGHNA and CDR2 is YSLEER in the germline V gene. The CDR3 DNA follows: TGCGCCAGCAGCCAAGATACTCGGGGCGCCTCTGGGGCCAACGTCCTGACTTTC. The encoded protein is CASSQDTRGASGANVLTF.